The 15 T cell receptor beta chains reported below all come from one sample, sequenced in a study of siplizumab effects on memory and regulatory T cells. Only in-frame clones appear in the TCRdb table, and some are missing; sequencing was by immunoSEQ multiplex PCR. The sample yields 70,000 to 100,000 clones, under 95% seen once. Sample: CD8+ T cells sorted from blood. These receptors all stem from a human donor in good health.

This clone is a singleton in its sample. The chain links TRBV9 to TRBJ1-2, with D unclear. The CDR3 has 14 amino acids. From germline, CDR1 is SGDLS and CDR2 YYNGEE. V dropped 1 base and J dropped 1 base, with 8 bases sitting between them. The CDR3 reads CASSVSDHNYGYTF. The CDR3 region has the DNA TGTGCCAGCAGCGTATCGGACCATAACTATGGCTACACCTTC.

There are a few counts of this clone. The CDR3: CASSYTGFNQPQHF. The DNA for the CDR3 is TGTGCCAGCAGCTATACAGGCTTCAATCAGCCCCAGCATTTT. The chain combines TRBV11-2 with TRBJ1-5; D might be TRBD1 (5 bases). V was clipped by 4 bases and J by 3 bases, with 10 bases between them. The V gene's germline CDR1 is SGHAT and CDR2 FQNNGV. This CDR3 comprises 14 residues.

This chain links TRBV7-8 with TRBJ2-7, with 7 bases fitting TRBD1. The V gene's germline CDR1 is SGHVS and CDR2 FQNEAQ. This CDR3 is built from 17 residues. After removal of 1 base from V and 0 bases from J, the junction contained 9 bases not matched to a gene. CDR3 sequence reads: CASSLERGQVNSYEQYF. Written as DNA, the CDR3 is TGTGCCAGCAGCTTAGAACGCGGACAGGTGAACTCCTACGAGCAGTACTTC.

The DNA of the CDR3 is TGTGCCAGCAGCTTAGATGTTGAGCAGTTCTTC. This codes for CASSLDVEQFF. The V call is TRBV7-8, the J call TRBJ2-1; D unclear. The V gene's germline CDR1 is SGHVS and CDR2 FQNEAQ. The length of the CDR3 is 11 residues. Between the trimmed V and J ends, which lost 1 base and 9 bases, there was a span of 4 bases.

In this sample, this clone turned up once. V is TRBV13 and J is TRBJ2-3; D is uncertain. The CDR3 totals 15 residues. Germline loops: CDR1 PRHDT, CDR2 FYEKMQ (reference sequence). Trimming cost V 2 bases and J 4 bases, with 13 bases left between them. The CDR3 spells CASSLSGPRPDTQYF. The CDR3 DNA is TGTGCCAGCAGCTTAAGTGGACCTAGACCAGATACGCAGTATTTT.

The chain uses TRBV27 and TRBJ1-4; 7 bases line up with TRBD1. Trimming took 5 bases from V and 0 from J; bases not matched to a gene: 6. The CDR3 is made up of 16 amino acids. In germline, CDR1 is MNHEY, CDR2 SMNVEV (reference sequence). The CDR3 loop is CASSPQGGTTNEKLFF. CDR3 nucleotides: TGTGCCAGCAGTCCGCAGGGGGGAACAACTAATGAAAAACTGTTTTTT.

The chain recombines TRBV2 with TRBJ1-5; 7 positions match TRBD1. The CDR3 contains 15 residues. Germline CDR1 and CDR2: SNHLY and FYNNEI. The V gene end was trimmed by 6 bases and the J gene end by 3 bases; junction bases not matched to a gene: 8. In DNA form, the CDR3 reads TGTGCCAGCAGAGCAGGGACAGCCGTCAATCAGCCCCAGCATTTT. Protein: CASRAGTAVNQPQHF.

This clone was counted a few times. In DNA form, the CDR3 reads TGTGCCGCCGGCCACCCTGGGGCCAACGTCCTGACTTTC. Residues: CAAGHPGANVLTF. The chain joins TRBV7-2 to TRBJ2-6; D not resolved. V shed 11 bases and J shed 2 bases, with 10 bases lying between them. The CDR3 has 13 amino acids. Germline assignment: CDR1 SGHTA and CDR2 FQGNSA.

The chain employs TRBV10-3 and TRBJ2-3; D is unresolved. V dropped 2 bases and J dropped 1 base, with 16 bases sitting between them. CDR3 size: 17 residues. Germline CDR1 reads ENHRY; CDR2 reads SYGVKD. The CDR3 region has the DNA TGTGCCATCAGTGAGCCTCTATTACAAACAGGCACAGATACGCAGTATTTT. It specifies CAISEPLLQTGTDTQYF.

The V gene is TRBV7-8, the J gene TRBJ1-3; D ambiguous. Germline CDR1 reads SGHVS; CDR2 reads FQNEAQ. Trimming removed 2 bases at V and 1 base at J, with 12 bases between. The CDR3 loop spans 16 amino acids. CDR3 nucleotide sequence: TGTGCCAGCAGCTTACAAGGGCGGAGATCTGGAAACACCATATATTTT. Its translation: CASSLQGRRSGNTIYF.

The CDR3 nucleotides are TGTGCCAGCAGCTTCGCGGGCGGCTACGAGCAGTACTTC. It codes for CASSFAGGYEQYF. The chain is built from TRBV7-9 and TRBJ2-7; TRBD2 is a possible D gene (5 bases). V lost 3 bases, J lost 3 bases, and 9 bases lay in between. The CDR3 extends over 13 amino acids. Germline V CDR1 and CDR2: SEHNR, FQNEAQ (reference sequence). The entire variable domain, with the rest obtained from reference TRBV7-9 and TRBJ2-7, is as follows: DTGVSQNPRHKITKRGQNVTFRCDPISEHNRLYWYRQTLGQGPEFLTYFQNEAQLEKSRLLSDRFSAERPKGSFSTLEIQRTEQGDSAMYLCASSFAGGYEQYFGPGTRLTVT.

This sequence joins TRBV4-1 and TRBJ2-7; 8 positions match TRBD2. V was pared by 2 bases and J by 3 bases, with 6 bases of the junction left unmatched. Germline-derived CDR1 and CDR2 are MGHRA and YSYEKL. The length of the CDR3 is 15 residues. CDR3 amino acids: CASSQSREGRYEQYF. The DNA of the CDR3 is TGCGCCAGCAGCCAATCCCGGGAGGGCCGCTACGAGCAGTACTTC.

This chain uses TRBV7-8 with TRBJ2-7; tentative D call: TRBD1 (6 bases). This CDR3 contains 13 residues. Trimming stripped 5 bases from V and 2 bases from J, with 10 bases between. Germline-derived CDR1 and CDR2 are SGHVS and FQNEAQ. The CDR3: CASSQDRTYEQYF. The CDR3 DNA sequence: TGTGCCAGCAGCCAGGACAGAACCTACGAGCAGTACTTC. Full variable domain (missing parts from reference TRBV7-8 and TRBJ2-7): GAGVSQSPRYKVAKRGQDVALRCDPISGHVSLFWYQQALGQGPEFLTYFQNEAQLDKSGLPSDRFFAERPEGSVSTLKIQRTQQEDSAVYLCASSQDRTYEQYFGPGTRLTVT.

The CDR3, as DNA: TGTGCCACCAGCAGGAAGACAGGGGGCGAGCAGTACTTC. Its protein is CATSRKTGGEQYF. The chain employs TRBV15 and TRBJ2-7; 9 bases are shared with TRBD1. This CDR3 comprises 13 residues. Germline values: CDR1 LNHNV, CDR2 YYDKDF (reference sequence). The V and J ends lost 3 bases and 6 bases, in that order; junction bases with no gene match: 3.

The CDR3 sequence is CASSYGQGVVNEQFF. Here the CDR3 DNA reads TGTGCCAGCAGTTACGGACAGGGAGTCGTGAATGAGCAGTTCTTC. V is TRBV6-5 and J is TRBJ2-1, with 8 bases lining up with TRBD1. Germline V gene data show CDR1 as MNHEY and CDR2 as SVGAGI. This CDR3 has 15 residues. V lost 2 bases and J lost 7; bases outside the gene matches: 7.